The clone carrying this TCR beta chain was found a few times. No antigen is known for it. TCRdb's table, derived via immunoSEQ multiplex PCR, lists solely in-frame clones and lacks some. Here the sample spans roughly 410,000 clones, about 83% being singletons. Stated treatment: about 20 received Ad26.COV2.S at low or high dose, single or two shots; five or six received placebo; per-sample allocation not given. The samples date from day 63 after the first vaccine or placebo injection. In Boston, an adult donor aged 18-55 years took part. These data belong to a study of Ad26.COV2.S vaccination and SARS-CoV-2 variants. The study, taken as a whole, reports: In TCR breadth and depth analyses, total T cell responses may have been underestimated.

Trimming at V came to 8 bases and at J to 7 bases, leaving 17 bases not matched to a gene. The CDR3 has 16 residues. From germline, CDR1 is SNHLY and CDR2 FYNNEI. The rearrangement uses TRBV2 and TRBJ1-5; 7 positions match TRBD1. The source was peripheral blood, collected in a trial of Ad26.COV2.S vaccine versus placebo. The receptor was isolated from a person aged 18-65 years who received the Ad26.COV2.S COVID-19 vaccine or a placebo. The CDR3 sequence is CASGGRQGALLQPQHF. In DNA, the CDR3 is TGTGCCAGCGGAGGGAGACAGGGTGCGCTTTTGCAGCCCCAGCATTTT.